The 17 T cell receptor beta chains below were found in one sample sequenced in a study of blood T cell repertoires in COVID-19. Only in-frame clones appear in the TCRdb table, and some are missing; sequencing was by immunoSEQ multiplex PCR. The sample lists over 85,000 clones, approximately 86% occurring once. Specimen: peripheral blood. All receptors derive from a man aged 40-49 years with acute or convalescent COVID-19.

The CDR3: CASSEWQGQGADTQYF. The CDR3 DNA reads as TGTGCCAGCAGTGAATGGCAGGGTCAGGGCGCAGATACGCAGTATTTT. The V and J genes are TRBV25-1 and TRBJ2-3, with a tentative D call TRBD1 (5 bases). V was clipped by 1 base and J by 4 bases, with 15 bases between them. The CDR3 spans 16 residues. Looked up from germline, CDR1 is MGHDK and CDR2 is SYGVNS.

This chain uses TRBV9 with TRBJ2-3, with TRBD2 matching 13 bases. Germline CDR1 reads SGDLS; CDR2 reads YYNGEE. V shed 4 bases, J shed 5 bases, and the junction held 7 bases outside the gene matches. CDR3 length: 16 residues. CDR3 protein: CASSPPGLAGQDTQYF. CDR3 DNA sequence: TGTGCCAGCAGCCCGCCGGGACTAGCGGGGCAAGATACGCAGTATTTT.

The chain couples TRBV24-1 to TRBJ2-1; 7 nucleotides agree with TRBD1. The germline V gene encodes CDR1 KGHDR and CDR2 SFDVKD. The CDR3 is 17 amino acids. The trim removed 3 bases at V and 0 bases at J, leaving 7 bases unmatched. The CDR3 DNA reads TGTGCCACCAGTGATCCAGGGGGAATGAGCTCCTACAATGAGCAGTTCTTC. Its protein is CATSDPGGMSSYNEQFF.

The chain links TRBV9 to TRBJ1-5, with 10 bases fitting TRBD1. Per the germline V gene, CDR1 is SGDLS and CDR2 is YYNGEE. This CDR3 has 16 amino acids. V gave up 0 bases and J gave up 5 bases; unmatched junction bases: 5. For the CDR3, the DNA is TGTGCCAGCAGCGTAGAAGACAGGGGGCTTGATCAGCCCCAGCATTTT. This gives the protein CASSVEDRGLDQPQHF.

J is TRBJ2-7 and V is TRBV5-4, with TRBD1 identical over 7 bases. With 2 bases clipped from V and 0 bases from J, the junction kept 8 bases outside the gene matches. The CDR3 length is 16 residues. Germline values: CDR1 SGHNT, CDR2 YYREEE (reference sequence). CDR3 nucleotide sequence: TGTGCCAGCAGCTTCCGAAGGACAGGAAGCTCCTACGAGCAGTACTTC. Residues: CASSFRRTGSSYEQYF.

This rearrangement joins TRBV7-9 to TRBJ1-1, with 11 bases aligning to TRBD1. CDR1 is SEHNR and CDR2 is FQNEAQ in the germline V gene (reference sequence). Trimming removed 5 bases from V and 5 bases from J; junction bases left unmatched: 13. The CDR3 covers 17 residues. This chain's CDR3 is CASSPQGQGDLGTEAFF. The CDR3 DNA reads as TGTGCCAGCAGCCCCCAGGGACAGGGGGACTTAGGAACTGAAGCTTTCTTT.

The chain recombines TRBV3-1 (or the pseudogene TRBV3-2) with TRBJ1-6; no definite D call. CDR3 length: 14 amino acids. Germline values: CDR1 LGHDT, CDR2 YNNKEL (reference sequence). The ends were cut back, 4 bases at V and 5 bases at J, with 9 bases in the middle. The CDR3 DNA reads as TGTGCCAGCAGCCCTGACACCAATAATTCACCCCTCCACTTT. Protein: CASSPDTNNSPLHF.

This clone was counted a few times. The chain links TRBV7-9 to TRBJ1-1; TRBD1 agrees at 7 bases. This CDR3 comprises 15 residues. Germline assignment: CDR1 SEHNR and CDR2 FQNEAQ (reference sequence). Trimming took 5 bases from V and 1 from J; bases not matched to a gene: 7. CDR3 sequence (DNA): TGTGCCAGCAGCCAACGGGACAGCAAGAACACTGAAGCTTTCTTT. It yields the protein CASSQRDSKNTEAFF. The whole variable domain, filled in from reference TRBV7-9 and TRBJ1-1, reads DTGVSQNPRHKITKRGQNVTFRCDPISEHNRLYWYRQTLGQGPEFLTYFQNEAQLEKSRLLSDRFSAERPKGSFSTLEIQRTEQGDSAMYLCASSQRDSKNTEAFFGQGTRLTVV.

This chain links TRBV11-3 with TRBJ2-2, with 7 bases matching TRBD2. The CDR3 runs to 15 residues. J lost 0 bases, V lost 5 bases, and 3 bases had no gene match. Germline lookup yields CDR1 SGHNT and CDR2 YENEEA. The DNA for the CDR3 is TGTGCCAGCAGCCAGACTAGCTCGAACACCGGGGAGCTGTTTTTT. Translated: CASSQTSSNTGELFF.

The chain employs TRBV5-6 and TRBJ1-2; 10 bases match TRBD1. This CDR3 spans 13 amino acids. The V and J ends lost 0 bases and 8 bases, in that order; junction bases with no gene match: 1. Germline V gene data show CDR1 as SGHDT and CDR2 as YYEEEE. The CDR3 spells CASSLATGGGYTF. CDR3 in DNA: TGTGCCAGCAGCTTGGCGACAGGGGGCGGCTACACCTTC.

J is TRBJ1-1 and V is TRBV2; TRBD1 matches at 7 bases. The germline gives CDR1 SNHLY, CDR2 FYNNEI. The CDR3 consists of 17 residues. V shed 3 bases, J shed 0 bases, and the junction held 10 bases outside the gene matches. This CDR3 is CASSEEGQSVMNTEAFF. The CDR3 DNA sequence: TGTGCCAGCAGTGAGGAGGGACAGTCAGTTATGAACACTGAAGCTTTCTTT.

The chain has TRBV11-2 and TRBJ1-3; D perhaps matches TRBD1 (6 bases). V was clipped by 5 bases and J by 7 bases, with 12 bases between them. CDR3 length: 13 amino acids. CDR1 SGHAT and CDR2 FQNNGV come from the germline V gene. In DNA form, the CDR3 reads TGTGCCAGCAGCGCACACAGGGAGAACACCATATATTTT. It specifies CASSAHRENTIYF.

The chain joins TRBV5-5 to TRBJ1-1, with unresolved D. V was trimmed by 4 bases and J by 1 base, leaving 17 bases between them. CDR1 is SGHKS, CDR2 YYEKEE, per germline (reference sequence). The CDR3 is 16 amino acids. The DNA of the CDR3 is TGTGCCAGCAGCCAATTTCTACGAGCGGCGAACACTGAAGCTTTCTTT. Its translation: CASSQFLRAANTEAFF.

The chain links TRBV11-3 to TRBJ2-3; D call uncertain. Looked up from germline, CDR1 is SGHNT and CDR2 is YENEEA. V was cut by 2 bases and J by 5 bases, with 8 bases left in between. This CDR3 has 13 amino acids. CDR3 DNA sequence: TGTGCCAGCAGCTTAAGCTCGAGAGATACGCAGTATTTT. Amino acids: CASSLSSRDTQYF.

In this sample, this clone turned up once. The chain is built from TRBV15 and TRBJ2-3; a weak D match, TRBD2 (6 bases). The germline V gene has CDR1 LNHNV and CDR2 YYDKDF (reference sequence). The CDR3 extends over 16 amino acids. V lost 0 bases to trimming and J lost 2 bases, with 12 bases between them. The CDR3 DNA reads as TGTGCCACCAGCAGAGATGGCCGGGGGATCACAGATACGCAGTATTTT. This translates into CATSRDGRGITDTQYF.

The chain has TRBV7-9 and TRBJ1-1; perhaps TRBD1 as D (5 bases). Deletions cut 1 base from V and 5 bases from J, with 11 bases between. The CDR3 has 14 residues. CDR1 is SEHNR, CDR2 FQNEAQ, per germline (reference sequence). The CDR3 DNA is TGTGCCAGCAGCTTAGATGCGGGGGGTACTGAAGCTTTCTTT. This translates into CASSLDAGGTEAFF.

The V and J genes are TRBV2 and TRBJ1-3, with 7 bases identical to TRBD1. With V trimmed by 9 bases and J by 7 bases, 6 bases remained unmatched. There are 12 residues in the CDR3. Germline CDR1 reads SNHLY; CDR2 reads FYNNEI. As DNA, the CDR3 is TGTGCCAGTGGGACAGCACTGAACACCATATATTTT. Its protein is CASGTALNTIYF.